The 13 T cell receptor beta chains listed next were all sequenced from one sample in a study of blood T cells in healthy people across ages. Through a sample-barcoded 5' primer and a J-beta primer mix, a second PCR was run for roughly 6 to 11 cycles. MiXCR, run by TCRdb on the 5' RACE reads, gives a single entry per CDR3 protein. The data contain about a million distinct CDR3 sequences, about 53% of them singletons. The specimen sequenced was blood. Receptors were obtained from an older woman in good health.

The chain couples TRBV5-1 to TRBJ2-7, with D hard to call. Judging by the DNA end, TRBJ2-5 fits better; the J call may be wrong. The CDR3 is 13 amino acids. Germline V lookup: CDR1 SGHRS, CDR2 YFSETQ. CDR3 region: CASSVYVGETQYF. The CDR3 DNA reads TGCGCCAGCAGCGTGTATGTGGGCGAGACCCAGTACTTC.

V is TRBV5-1 and J is TRBJ2-4; 7 positions match TRBD1. The end of the DNA is better explained by TRBJ2-7, so the J call may be wrong. The CDR3 sequence is 15 residues long. In germline, CDR1 is SGHRS, CDR2 YFSETQ. Here the CDR3 DNA reads TGCGCCAGCAGCGCGCCCGGGGACAGAGACTACGAGCAGTACTTC. Translating gives CASSAPGDRDYEQYF.

The chain carries TRBV7-2 and TRBJ2-3; the match to TRBD2 covers 11 bases. Germline loops: CDR1 SGHTA, CDR2 FQGNSA. V lost 4 bases and J lost 4; bases outside the gene matches: 4. The CDR3 has 15 amino acids. CDR3 sequence (DNA): TGTGCCAGCAGCTCACTAGCGGGAGCTGCAGATACGCAGTATTTT. Its translation: CASSSLAGAADTQYF.

The V and J genes are TRBV5-1 and TRBJ1-1; D possibly corresponds to TRBD1 (6 bases). The CDR3 is made up of 15 amino acids. Germline values: CDR1 SGHRS, CDR2 YFSETQ. Deletions cut 3 bases from V and 4 bases from J, with 16 bases between. The CDR3 DNA follows: TGCGCCAGCAGCTCCATAGGGGGGCCCGGCACTGAAGCTTTCTTT. Protein: CASSSIGGPGTEAFF.

The genes are TRBV4-1 and TRBJ2-7; the match to TRBD1 covers 8 bases. J was trimmed by 3 bases and V by 1 base; bases with no gene match: 5. CDR1 MGHRA and CDR2 YSYEKL come from the germline V gene. The CDR3 is 15 amino acids. The DNA of the CDR3 is TGCGCCAGCAGCCAAGGGACAGGGTTGTTCTACGAGCAGTACTTC. It encodes CASSQGTGLFYEQYF.

The chain recombines TRBV20-1 with TRBJ2-7, with 9 bases fitting TRBD2. This CDR3 has 14 residues. Germline CDR1 is DFQATT and CDR2 is SNEGSKA (reference sequence). V trimming: 3 bases; J trimming: 5 bases; junction bases outside the gene matches: 8. CDR3 DNA sequence: TGCAGTGCTAGTAACCCTAGCGGGGTGAACGAGCAGTACTTC. As protein: CSASNPSGVNEQYF.

This clonotype was seen just once. The chain links TRBV30 to TRBJ2-1; 7 nucleotides agree with TRBD2. The germline V gene has CDR1 GTSNPN and CDR2 SVGIG (reference sequence). V lost 2 bases, J lost 9 bases, and 7 bases stayed unmatched. The CDR3 is 13 residues long. The CDR3 DNA follows: TGTGCCTGGAGTAGCGGCGGGAGAGGTGAGCAGTTCTTC. This encodes CAWSSGGRGEQFF.

The chain is built from TRBV5-1 and TRBJ1-2; 10 bases are a match to TRBD1. The length of the CDR3 is 15 residues. J was trimmed by 7 bases and V by 0 bases; bases with no gene match: 6. CDR1 and CDR2 from the germline V gene are SGHRS and YFSETQ. The CDR3, as DNA: TGCGCCAGCAGCTTGGCCGGGACAGGGGATTCTGGCTACACCTTC. Its protein is CASSLAGTGDSGYTF. Looking up the rest from reference TRBV5-1 and TRBJ1-2 gives the full variable domain: KAGVTQTPRYLIKTRGQQVTLSCSPISGHRSVSWYQQTPGQGLQFLFEYFSETQRNKGNFPGRFSGRQFSNSRSEMNVSTLELGDSALYLCASSLAGTGDSGYTFGSGTRLTVV.

The V gene is TRBV7-9, the J gene TRBJ2-5; maybe TRBD1 (5 bases). This CDR3 spans 17 amino acids. V lost 0 bases and J lost 7, with 21 bases in between. Germline V gives CDR1 SEHNR, CDR2 FQNEAQ (reference sequence). This CDR3 reads CASSLAPQEWQGWTQYF. For the CDR3, the DNA is TGTGCCAGCAGCTTAGCCCCACAGGAGTGGCAAGGCTGGACCCAGTACTTC.

This chain links TRBV4-3 with TRBJ2-3; 9 bases are a match to TRBD2. V shed 0 bases and J 5 bases; nucleotides not matched to a gene: 12. This CDR3 is 18 amino acids long. Per the germline V gene, CDR1 is LGHNA and CDR2 is YSLEER. The CDR3 reads CASSQDSRGTSRRDTQYF. The CDR3 nucleotides read TGCGCCAGCAGCCAAGATTCCCGGGGGACTAGCAGAAGAGATACGCAGTATTTT.

The genes are TRBV28 and TRBJ2-7, with TRBD2 matching 9 bases. J gave up 7 bases and V 6 bases, and 16 bases lay outside the gene matches. The germline CDR1 and CDR2 sequences are MDHEN and SYDVKM. The CDR3 has 16 amino acids. CDR3 residues: CASRAGSGSWYNEQYF. The CDR3 region has the DNA TGTGCCAGCAGGGCGGGTAGCGGGAGTTGGTACAATGAGCAGTACTTC.

The chain uses TRBV7-9 and TRBJ2-7, with a possible D match to TRBD2 (7 bases). Per the germline V gene, CDR1 is SEHNR and CDR2 is FQNEAQ (reference sequence). CDR3 size: 20 residues. Trimming shortened V by 4 bases and J by 4 bases, and 32 bases separated the two germline ends. CDR3 sequence (DNA): TGTGCCAGCAGCTACAGGGCGGGAGAATCTCCTAGCGGCCGGGGGTACGAGCAGTACTTC. Its protein is CASSYRAGESPSGRGYEQYF.

The J gene is TRBJ1-1, the V gene TRBV5-1, with 7 bases matching TRBD1. Trimming took 0 bases from V and 5 from J; bases not matched to a gene: 4. The CDR3 length is 14 residues. Looked up from germline, CDR1 is SGHRS and CDR2 is YFSETQ. The DNA for the CDR3 is TGCGCCAGCAGCTTGGGGGGACAGCTTACTGAAGCTTTCTTT. Its protein is CASSLGGQLTEAFF.